The sequence of this T cell receptor beta chain was determined in a study of CD8 T cells in ankylosing spondylitis. General study results and limits: Matched synovial fluid from ankylosing spondylitis patients was reported to be enriched for disease-linked clones.

This clonotype was observed many times. Antigen unknown. Quantitative 5'-RACE was performed with molecular barcodes, and it yielded the TCR beta libraries. TCRdb reprocessed the 5' RACE reads with MiXCR, giving one entry per CDR3 protein. The repertoire has a few hundred thousand distinct CDR3 sequences, less than 25% of them found once; the top ten carry roughly 3.6%. The germline V gene has CDR1 MNHEY and CDR2 SMNVEV (reference sequence). Trimming stripped 3 bases from V and 4 bases from J, with 10 bases between. The CDR3 covers 14 residues. Material: blood, either unsorted or a sorted T cell fraction (not recorded which). This TCR was recovered from a female donor with ankylosing spondylitis or in good health (not recorded which). J is TRBJ2-1 and V is TRBV27; a weak D match, TRBD1 (6 bases). CDR3 DNA sequence: TGTGCCAGCAGTTTGGCTCAGGGGTACAATGAGCAGTTCTTC. Translated: CASSLAQGYNEQFF.